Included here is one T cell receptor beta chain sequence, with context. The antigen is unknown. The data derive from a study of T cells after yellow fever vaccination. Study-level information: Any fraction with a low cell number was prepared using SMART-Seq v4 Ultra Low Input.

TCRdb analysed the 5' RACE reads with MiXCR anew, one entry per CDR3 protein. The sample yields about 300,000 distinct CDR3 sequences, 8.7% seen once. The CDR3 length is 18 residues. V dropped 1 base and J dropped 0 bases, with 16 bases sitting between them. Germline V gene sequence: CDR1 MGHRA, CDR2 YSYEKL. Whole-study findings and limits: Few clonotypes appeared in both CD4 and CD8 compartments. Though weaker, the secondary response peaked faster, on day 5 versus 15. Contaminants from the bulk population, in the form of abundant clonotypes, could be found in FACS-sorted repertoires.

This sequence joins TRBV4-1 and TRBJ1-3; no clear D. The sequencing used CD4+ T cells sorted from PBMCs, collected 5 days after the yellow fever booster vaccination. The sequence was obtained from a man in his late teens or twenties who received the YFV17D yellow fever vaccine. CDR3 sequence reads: CASSQGRTVLTSGNTIYF. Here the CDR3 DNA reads TGCGCCAGCAGCCAAGGCCGGACGGTACTTACCTCTGGAAACACCATATATTTT.